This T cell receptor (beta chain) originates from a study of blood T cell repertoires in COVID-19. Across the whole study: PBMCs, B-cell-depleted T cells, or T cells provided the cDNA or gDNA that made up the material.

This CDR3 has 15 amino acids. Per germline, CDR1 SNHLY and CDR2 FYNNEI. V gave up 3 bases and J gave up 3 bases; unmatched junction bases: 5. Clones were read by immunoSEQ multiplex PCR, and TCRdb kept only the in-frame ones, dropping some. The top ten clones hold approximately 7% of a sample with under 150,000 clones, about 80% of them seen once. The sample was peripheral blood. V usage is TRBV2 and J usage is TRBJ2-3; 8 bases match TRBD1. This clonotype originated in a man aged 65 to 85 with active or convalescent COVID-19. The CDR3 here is CASSEAQGATDTQYF. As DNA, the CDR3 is TGTGCCAGCAGTGAGGCGCAGGGGGCGACAGATACGCAGTATTTT.